The T cell receptor (beta chain) under discussion was sequenced for a study of cytomegalovirus exposure and HLA in healthy donors. Turning to the study itself: As released early, the data held 80 million to 90 million unique TCRs from HLA-typed donors. Study outcomes and limitations: An analysis done earlier found most TCR beta V segments productive about 87% or about 30% of the time.

J was trimmed by 7 bases and V by 7 bases; bases with no gene match: 12. The CDR3 has 15 amino acids. Germline CDR1 MDHEN, CDR2 SYDVKM. PCR used 60 Vbeta primers and 13 Jbeta primers. Here immunoSEQ multiplex PCR was the method, and the copy in TCRdb shows in-frame clones only, minus some. The repertoire includes some 120,000 clones, over 60% of them detected once, and 9.5% to 12% sits in the top ten. Details on this clone: Its antigen remains unknown.

The TCR comes from a man aged 35 to 55 in good health and CMV-seropositive. The chain uses TRBV28 and TRBJ2-5, with TRBD1 identical over 10 bases. Specimen: PBMCs. The CDR3 DNA follows: TGTGCCAGCATCATGACAGGGGGCGCGGTAGGGACCCAGTACTTC. It is translated as CASIMTGGAVGTQYF.